One sample yielded the 7 T cell receptor beta chains listed below, sequenced in a study of technical replicates of blood from a few donors. Data came from immunoSEQ multiplex PCR; TCRdb stores just in-frame clones and leaves some out. The top ten hold approximately 0.22% of the sample, which has around 50,000 clones, around 95% seen once. Material for sequencing was T cells isolated from PBMCs. The receptors here all came from a human donor in good health.

This clone was found once. This chain uses TRBV28 with TRBJ2-2; 10 bases align to TRBD2. The CDR3 sequence is 15 residues long. V lost 5 bases and J lost 3; bases outside the gene matches: 3. The germline gives CDR1 MDHEN, CDR2 SYDVKM. CDR3 in amino acids: CASSMTSGHTGELFF. The CDR3, as DNA: TGTGCCAGCAGTATGACTAGCGGGCACACCGGGGAGCTGTTTTTT.

The chain recombines TRBV6-6 with TRBJ2-7; TRBD2 agrees at 8 bases. V was clipped by 7 bases and J by 2 bases; unmatched bases: 10. CDR3 length: 15 residues. Germline CDR1 is MNHNY and CDR2 is SVGAGI (reference sequence). CDR3 DNA: TGTGCCAGCACCCCGGGGGGGGCGGGAGCCTACGAGCAGTACTTC. Its protein product is CASTPGGAGAYEQYF.

This sequence joins TRBV18 and TRBJ1-3, with a tentative D call TRBD1 (5 bases). Germline lookup yields CDR1 KGHSH and CDR2 LQKENI. This CDR3 has 16 residues. With 3 bases removed from V and 4 bases from J, the gap between germline ends came to 16 bases. The CDR3 is CASSPETGRAGNTIYF. CDR3 sequence (DNA): TGTGCCAGCTCACCCGAAACGGGCAGGGCCGGAAACACCATATATTTT.

This chain uses TRBV11-2 with TRBJ2-7; TRBD2 matches 14 bases. The length of the CDR3 is 19 residues. With V trimmed by 5 bases and J by 2 bases, 14 bases remained unmatched. The V gene's germline CDR1 is SGHAT and CDR2 FQNNGV. CDR3 bases: TGTGCCAGCAGCATTAACGTGGGACTAGCGGGAGTAAACCCCTACGAGCAGTACTTC. Protein: CASSINVGLAGVNPYEQYF. Full variable domain (rest looked up from reference TRBV11-2 and TRBJ2-7): EAGVAQSPRYKIIEKRQSVAFWCNPISGHATLYWYQQILGQGPKLLIQFQNNGVVDDSQLPKDRFSAERLKGVDSTLKIQPAKLEDSAVYLCASSINVGLAGVNPYEQYFGPGTRLTVT.

In this sample, this clone turned up once. The chain links TRBV10-3 to TRBJ2-7; TRBD1 aligns across 9 bases. The length of the CDR3 is 15 residues. CDR1 ENHRY and CDR2 SYGVKD come from the germline V gene. Germline trimming cut 4 bases from V and 5 bases from J; bases unmatched to any gene: 9. CDR3 bases: TGTGCCATCAGTGGAAGGAGGGACAGGGAAGACGAGCAGTACTTC. Protein product: CAISGRRDREDEQYF.

This chain links TRBV5-6 with TRBJ2-1; 12 positions agree with TRBD2. The J segment lost 2 bases and the V segment lost 5 bases, leaving 8 bases of the junction unmatched. Germline loops: CDR1 SGHDT, CDR2 YYEEEE. The CDR3 is made up of 17 amino acids. CDR3 DNA: TGTGCCAGCAGTTCCCGACTAGCGGGGGAAACCTACAATGAGCAGTTCTTC. This sequence encodes CASSSRLAGETYNEQFF.

The V gene is TRBV7-9, the J gene TRBJ2-7; 9 positions agree with TRBD1. Per germline, CDR1 SEHNR and CDR2 FQNEAQ (reference sequence). Losses at the gene ends were 5 bases for V and 6 bases for J; bases not matched to a gene: 8. The length of the CDR3 is 14 residues. The CDR3 DNA is TGTGCCAGCAGCCCGACAGGGGGGTTGGGCGAGCAGTACTTC. Its translation is CASSPTGGLGEQYF. Variable domain in full (rest from reference TRBV7-9 and TRBJ2-7): DTGVSQNPRHKITKRGQNVTFRCDPISEHNRLYWYRQTLGQGPEFLTYFQNEAQLEKSRLLSDRFSAERPKGSFSTLEIQRTEQGDSAMYLCASSPTGGLGEQYFGPGTRLTVT.